The rows below give T cell receptor beta chains drawn from one sample of a study of STAT5B mutations in CD4+ large granular lymphocyte leukemia. Sequencing was performed with immunoSEQ multiplex PCR; in TCRdb, only in-frame clones are kept and a portion is missing. Of approximately 28,000 clones in the sample, less than 90% were seen once. Sequenced input: CD4+ T cells from blood buffy coats. The receptors shown here come from a human donor in good health. Each CDR3 is given without its conserved first and last residue.

j_call: TRBJ1-5
v_call: TRBV4-2
cdr3_aa: ASSQVTSLQPQH

j_call: TRBJ1-1
v_call: TRBV2
cdr3_aa: ASSIQGTYAEAF

j_call: TRBJ2-7
v_call: TRBV2
cdr3_aa: ASRPGTSGSKEY

j_call: TRBJ2-1
v_call: TRBV6-5
cdr3_aa: ASSRDSAPYNEQF

j_call: TRBJ2-7
v_call: TRBV6-6
cdr3_aa: ASSYDRGPTREQY

j_call: TRBJ2-7
v_call: TRBV19
cdr3_aa: ASKDRVNEQY

j_call: TRBJ2-7
v_call: TRBV27
cdr3_aa: ASSNTPRGSYEQY

j_call: TRBJ1-1
v_call: TRBV9
cdr3_aa: ASSRGHANTEAF

j_call: TRBJ1-1
v_call: TRBV2
cdr3_aa: ASSEAGGTEAF

j_call: TRBJ1-1
v_call: TRBV18
cdr3_aa: ASSPPVTGGKVYTEAF

j_call: TRBJ1-2
v_call: TRBV5-1
cdr3_aa: ASSLAKPGRNYGYT

j_call: TRBJ2-5
v_call: TRBV27
cdr3_aa: ASRSGPLQETQY

j_call: TRBJ2-5
v_call: TRBV11-2
cdr3_aa: ASSLVRPSGRIHQETQY

j_call: TRBJ2-3
v_call: TRBV6-1
cdr3_aa: ASSLGASRTDTQY

j_call: TRBJ1-2
v_call: TRBV28
cdr3_aa: ASSSRLGYT

j_call: TRBJ1-1
v_call: TRBV19
cdr3_aa: ASSMEGRNTEAF

j_call: TRBJ1-3
v_call: TRBV19
cdr3_aa: ASSIPAGNTIY

j_call: TRBJ1-2
v_call: TRBV18
cdr3_aa: ASSPNRQPTNYGYT

j_call: TRBJ1-1
v_call: TRBV5-1
cdr3_aa: ASQGSSMNTEAF

j_call: TRBJ1-1
v_call: TRBV7-9
cdr3_aa: ASSLGLGGGGDTEAF

j_call: TRBJ2-2
v_call: TRBV11-2
cdr3_aa: ASSPVGFTGELF

j_call: TRBJ2-1
v_call: TRBV5-4
cdr3_aa: ASSQGKTLGENEQF

j_call: TRBJ2-5
v_call: TRBV14
cdr3_aa: ASSPVGTQETQY

j_call: TRBJ2-7
v_call: TRBV19
cdr3_aa: ASSINSNGEQY

j_call: TRBJ2-1
v_call: TRBV7-8
cdr3_aa: ASSLALPGTRANEQF

j_call: TRBJ1-1
v_call: TRBV5-1
cdr3_aa: ASSRVGNTEAF

j_call: TRBJ2-7
v_call: TRBV19
cdr3_aa: ASSLYAGASYEQY

j_call: TRBJ2-1
v_call: TRBV10-3
cdr3_aa: AINVREQDEQF

j_call: TRBJ1-3
v_call: TRBV29-1
cdr3_aa: SVVTHRSTGNTIY